A selection of T cell receptor beta chains follows, all from one sample in a study of glioma-infiltrating T cells after dendritic cell vaccination. The method was immunoSEQ multiplex PCR; TCRdb's version includes in-frame clones alone and lacks a portion of them. The data show 75,000 to 95,000 clones, around 87% seen once. The sample in question was blood, obtained after dendritic cell vaccination. These receptors originate from a human donor with glioblastoma. The conserved cysteine and the conserved F or W are not part of the CDR3 here. The order of the fields is V gene, D gene, CDR3 protein. D genes are given only for firm matches.

>TRBV7-2|NA
ASSSGGSNYGYT
>TRBV6-5|TRBD2
ASSSGGADRTDTQY
>TRBV5-4|TRBD2
ASSPLAGGHNEQF
>TRBV10-3|TRBD1
AISDSGTGGSETQY
>TRBV18|TRBD1
ASSPPGTGNEAF
>TRBV25-1|TRBD2
ASSGLAGVNEQF
>TRBV2|TRBD2
ASREGTSGPYNEQF
>TRBV5-1|NA
ASSSTGGRGTEAF
>TRBV2|NA
ASSDRDEQY
>TRBV21-1|NA
ASSKAQEGSYEQY
>TRBV7-2|NA
ASSLGYSNQPQH
>TRBV5-1|TRBD1
ASSGTVSDSWTEAF
>TRBV5-1|NA
ASSLVGGEAYEQY
>TRBV7-9|NA
ASSSERRRTEAF
>TRBV6-5|NA
ASSSGYGYT
>TRBV14|NA
ASSQQTGYYTEAF
>TRBV18|TRBD1
ASSFGTGEAEAF
>TRBV28|TRBD2
ASSLREAEQY
>TRBV15|NA
ATSGHVYNEQF
>TRBV6-5|NA
ASSYGRGTRGYT
>TRBV2|NA
ASSVSAGINGYT
>TRBV5-1|NA
ASSPDGDNEQF
>TRBV4-1|TRBD1
ASSQGTGTAGATNEKLF
>TRBV5-6|TRBD1
ASSFVPGGFSGNTIY
>TRBV19|NA
ASSGPGTNTGELF
>TRBV5-1|NA
ASSLVAAGNTGELF
>TRBV30|NA
AGDSVANEKLF
>TRBV5-1|NA
ASSLDPRDTQY
>TRBV6-6|NA
ASSYEGESNEQF
>TRBV5-1|TRBD2
ASSYRDYPTGELF
>TRBV5-4|NA
ASSLEAGPSYEQY
>TRBV13|NA
ASSFYSNQPQH
>TRBV14|NA
ASSQGWLQQETQY
>TRBV11-2|NA
ASSVRGAIPDTQY
>TRBV29-1|NA
SAHQTTNEKLF
>TRBV29-1|NA
SVIMVSAQY
>TRBV4-1|NA
ASSYRLNRQNNEQF
>TRBV19|NA
ASSIETGWGYT
>TRBV9|NA
ASSLQTQANTGELF
>TRBV9|TRBD2
ASSSGTTIGYNEQF
>TRBV2|TRBD2
ASSPWGGGTYEQY
>TRBV30|NA
AWSVGGYTEAF
>TRBV5-1|TRBD1
ASEEPGGTEAF
>TRBV2|TRBD2
ASSEWLAGLEQF
>TRBV5-4|TRBD1
ASSSGQDSYEQY
>TRBV19|TRBD1
ASSIDRQGYNQPQH
>TRBV10-2|NA
ASSEPGHRVGEQY
>TRBV19|TRBD1
ASTFTPGQVASGNTIY
>TRBV5-1|TRBD1
ASSSQGGNTEAF
>TRBV7-3|NA
ASSSLRQGQF
>TRBV28|TRBD1
ASSLTGEAYGYT
>TRBV5-1|TRBD1
ASSPGQEGYT
>TRBV27|TRBD1
ASSSNRGRDLNTEAF
>TRBV25-1|NA
ASSEQGRAAF
>TRBV9|NA
ASSVGHGGGLETQY
>TRBV13|TRBD2
ASSSSSGRDKQY
>TRBV2|TRBD1
ASSEGLGQGGGYT
>TRBV5-1|TRBD1
ASSLFTGASYEQY